The TCR beta chain described here comes from a study of cytomegalovirus exposure and HLA in healthy donors. 60 Vbeta and 13 Jbeta primers were used in PCR. Original processing methods: In a later analysis, approximately 80 million unique TCR beta chains included roughly 11 million shared by two or more donors. TCRdb keeps only in-frame clones here, not all; method: immunoSEQ multiplex PCR. Clone size and the V and J calls come from that table; the DNA yielded D and trimming. In the table there are some 30,000 clones, 84% of which are singletons. The CDR3 contains 16 residues. From germline, CDR1 is SNHLY and CDR2 FYNNEI. The V end lost 4 bases, the J end lost 6 bases, and 21 bases lay between the germline ends. Note on this clone: The antigen is not known.

Broader study findings: Being indistinguishable, some V segments were excluded, TRBV6-2 and TRBV6-3 among them. Clonal expansion was found to be greater in HLA-associated TCR beta chains than in equally common others in a later analysis.

The V and J genes are TRBV2 and TRBJ1-2, with D maybe TRBD1 (6 bases). Specimen: PBMCs. This clonotype was obtained from a young woman in good health and CMV-seronegative. In nucleotides, the CDR3 is TGTGCCAGCAGTGGTTGGGTCACCGGGACAAGCAATGGCTACACCTTC. Translating gives CASSGWVTGTSNGYTF.